This T cell receptor beta chain derives from a study of blood T cell repertoires in COVID-19. Study in general: Donors in the United States, Italy and Spain gave samples during acute or convalescent COVID-19. PBMCs, B-cell-depleted T cells, or T cells were the source of the cDNA or gDNA that made up the material.

As handled by the study authors: Estimation of nucleated cell counts relied on the amplification of reference gene primers. Using immunoSEQ multiplex PCR, the repertoire was profiled, and TCRdb retains in-frame clones only, with some absent. V, J and clone size reflect that table, while D and trimming were determined from the DNA. The table records 85,000 to 90,000 clones, 85% to 90% of them present only once. Note on this clone: One junction end disagrees with the germline gene, perhaps due to a read error.

The origin of this receptor is a human donor in a cohort sampled during active COVID-19. The specimen sequenced was peripheral blood.

The CDR3 DNA is TGTGCCAGCACCTTAGCGGAGACCCTATACAATGAGCAGTTCTTC. Amino acid sequence: CASTLAETLYNEQFF. The rearrangement joins TRBV7-8 to TRBJ2-1; D possibly corresponds to TRBD2 (6 bases). In germline, CDR1 is SGHVS, CDR2 FQNEAQ. The CDR3 covers 15 residues. The whole variable domain, filled in from reference TRBV7-8 and TRBJ2-1, reads GAGVSQSPRYKVAKRGQDVALRCDPISGHVSLFWYQQALGQGPEFLTYFQNEAQLDKSGLPSDRFFAERPEGSVSTLKIQRTQQEDSAVYLCASTLAETLYNEQFFGPGTRLTVL.